This T cell receptor (beta chain) was identified during a study of control samples from healthy donors and cancer patients (dated by TCRdb to 2020 to 2022). This clone was seen once. No antigen is known for it. Base quality data are lacking; no much larger clone is found one base away. For CDR1 and CDR2, the germline V gene (reference sequence) lists LGHDT and YNNKEL. The CDR3 runs 15 residues from the cysteine to the phenylalanine. The DNA shown is the 45-base CDR3, in frame from base 1. Relative to germline, V is missing 5 bases and J is missing 2 bases, with 6 bases of the junction outside any gene match. Libraries were prepared through the immunoSEQ multiplex PCR assay. TCRdb re-hosts the immuneACCESS table, in-frame sequences only. Its copies lack some clones; in the studies checked, an unresolved V gene accounts for under half of them, and the cause for the rest is not known. Within this sample are some 74,000 clones, with approximately 90% of them counted one time only. The top ten clonotypes cover around 5.7% of the sample.

This chain joins TRBV3-1 (or the pseudogene TRBV3-2) to TRBJ1-2; TRBD1 lines up with 9 middle nucleotides. Sequencing input: blood. The source of this sequence is a woman in her forties or fifties in good health. The CDR3 reads as follows: CASSYGTGSNYGYTF. The base sequence is TGTGCCAGCAGCTATGGGACAGGGAGCAACTATGGCTACACCTTC.